Listed below are T cell receptor beta chains from one sample, sequenced in a study of T cells in narcolepsy. Sequencing used immunoSEQ multiplex PCR; TCRdb keeps in-frame clones, though not all of them. The sample includes approximately 32,000 clones, 82% seen only once; the top ten take more than 0.9%. Sample: CD45RA- memory CD4+ T cells from PBMCs. All receptors derive from a human donor with narcolepsy. The CDR3 runs from the conserved cysteine through the conserved F or W. D genes are given only for firm matches. Expanded clones get a size class; other rows say once, few or many, or leave the size out.

DNA: TGTGCCAGCAGCTTAATGCGGGCGTCGGAGCAGTTCTTC; CDR3: CASSLMRASEQFF; size: -; V: TRBV7-3; J: TRBJ2-1; D: -
DNA: TGTGCCATCAGGGGGGACACTGAAGCTTTCTTT; CDR3: CAIRGDTEAFF; size: few; V: TRBV10-3; J: TRBJ1-1; D: -
DNA: TGCGCCAGCAGCCCGGATGGGGGGGTGAACACTGAAGCTTTCTTT; CDR3: CASSPDGGVNTEAFF; size: -; V: TRBV5-1; J: TRBJ1-1; D: -
DNA: TGTGCCAGCAGGCCAGAAGGGACAGGGGATGAAAAACTGTTTTTT; CDR3: CASRPEGTGDEKLFF; size: -; V: TRBV6-5; J: TRBJ1-4; D: TRBD1
DNA: TGTGCCTGCCCGGGACTAGCGGGGATAGCTGTCGCCGGGGAGCTGTTTTTT; CDR3: CACPGLAGIAVAGELFF; size: -; V: TRBV30; J: TRBJ2-2; D: TRBD2
DNA: TGTGCCAGCACCCTACTGGAAGACGCTTTCTTT; CDR3: CASTLLEDAFF; size: -; V: TRBV6-1; J: TRBJ1-1; D: -
DNA: TGTGCCAGCAGCTTGTTAGCGCCCCAAGAGACCCAGTACTTC; CDR3: CASSLLAPQETQYF; size: -; V: TRBV7-9; J: TRBJ2-5; D: -
DNA: TGTGCCAGCAGCCTACAGGGATCGGAGAATGAAAAACTGTTTTTT; CDR3: CASSLQGSENEKLFF; size: once; V: TRBV7-8; J: TRBJ1-4; D: -
DNA: TGCGCCAGCAGCCAAGACAGTAATTACAATGAGCAGTTCTTC; CDR3: CASSQDSNYNEQFF; size: -; V: TRBV4-1; J: TRBJ2-1; D: -
DNA: TGTGCCAGCAGCTTATTTAGGACAGGGGGAAACACCATATATTTT; CDR3: CASSLFRTGGNTIYF; size: -; V: TRBV7-2; J: TRBJ1-3; D: TRBD1
DNA: TGTGCCAGCACCTGGGACAGGGGCCGTAGCAATCAGCCCCAGCATTTT; CDR3: CASTWDRGRSNQPQHF; size: few; V: TRBV28; J: TRBJ1-5; D: TRBD1
DNA: TGTGCCAGCAGCTTACGTCAGGGGAACACCGGGGAGCTGTTTTTT; CDR3: CASSLRQGNTGELFF; size: -; V: TRBV5-4; J: TRBJ2-2; D: -
DNA: TGTGCCTGGAGACAGGGGGCGCGTGTCTACGAGCAGTACTTC; CDR3: CAWRQGARVYEQYF; size: -; V: TRBV30; J: TRBJ2-7; D: TRBD1
DNA: TGTGCCAGCAGTTTATTAGGTGGCGAGCAGTACTTC; CDR3: CASSLLGGEQYF; size: -; V: TRBV28; J: TRBJ2-7; D: -
DNA: TGCGCCAGCAGCTTGTTCGGGGACATGAACACTGAAGCTTTCTTT; CDR3: CASSLFGDMNTEAFF; size: -; V: TRBV5-1; J: TRBJ1-1; D: -
DNA: TGTGCCAGCAGCTTACGAGGCCTATCTGGGGCCAACGTCCTGACTTTC; CDR3: CASSLRGLSGANVLTF; size: -; V: TRBV5-6; J: TRBJ2-6; D: -
DNA: TGCGCCAGCAGCCAAGATGGGGCAGCCGGACAGCCCCAGCATTTT; CDR3: CASSQDGAAGQPQHF; size: -; V: TRBV4-1; J: TRBJ1-5; D: -
DNA: TGTGCCAGCAGCTTGTTAACGGGAGTTGAAGCTTTCTTT; CDR3: CASSLLTGVEAFF; size: -; V: TRBV5-5; J: TRBJ1-1; D: -
DNA: TGTGCCACCTTGGACAGGGTGGGCGAGCAGTACTTC; CDR3: CATLDRVGEQYF; size: -; V: TRBV15; J: TRBJ2-7; D: TRBD1
DNA: TGTGCCAGCAGCTTGCCTGGGCTTGGCTACACCTTC; CDR3: CASSLPGLGYTF; size: few; V: TRBV5-4; J: TRBJ1-2; D: -
DNA: TGCGCCAGCAGCCTGTCGAACCCAAAAAATCAGCCCCAGCATTTT; CDR3: CASSLSNPKNQPQHF; size: -; V: TRBV5-1; J: TRBJ1-5; D: -
DNA: TGTGCCAGCAGTTTTCTACTAGCGGGGAGCGAGCAGTACTTC; CDR3: CASSFLLAGSEQYF; size: -; V: TRBV28; J: TRBJ2-7; D: TRBD2
DNA: TGTGCCAGCAGTTTGGACAGGGGGAACTATGGCTACACCTTC; CDR3: CASSLDRGNYGYTF; size: -; V: TRBV2; J: TRBJ1-2; D: TRBD1
DNA: TGTGCCACCTCCCCCGGACAGGGGGCAGGTGGCTACACCTTC; CDR3: CATSPGQGAGGYTF; size: -; V: TRBV19; J: TRBJ1-2; D: TRBD1